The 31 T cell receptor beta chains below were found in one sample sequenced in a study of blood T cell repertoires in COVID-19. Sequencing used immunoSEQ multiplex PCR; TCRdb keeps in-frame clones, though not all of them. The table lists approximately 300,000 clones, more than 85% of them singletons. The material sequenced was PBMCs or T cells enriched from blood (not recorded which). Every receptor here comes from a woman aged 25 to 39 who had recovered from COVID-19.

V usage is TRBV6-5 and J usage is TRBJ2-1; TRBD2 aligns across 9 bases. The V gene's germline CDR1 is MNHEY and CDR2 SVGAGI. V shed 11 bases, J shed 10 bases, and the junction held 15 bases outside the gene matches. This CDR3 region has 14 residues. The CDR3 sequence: CAGQLCGGVWEQFF. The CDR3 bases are TGTGCCGGCCAGCTGTGCGGGGGGGTTTGGGAGCAGTTCTTC.

CDR3 in amino acids: CASRANTEAFF. CDR3 bases: TGTGCCAGCAGGGCTAACACTGAAGCTTTCTTT. This rearrangement joins TRBV6-5 to TRBJ1-1; no definite D call. The CDR3 runs 11 residues. Germline V lookup: CDR1 MNHEY, CDR2 SVGAGI. V lost 6 bases, J lost 2 bases, and 4 bases lay in between.

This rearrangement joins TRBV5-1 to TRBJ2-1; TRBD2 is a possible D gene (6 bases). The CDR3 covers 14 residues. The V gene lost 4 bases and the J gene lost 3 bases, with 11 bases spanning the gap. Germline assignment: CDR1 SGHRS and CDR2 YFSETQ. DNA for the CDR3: TGCGCCAGCAGCGGGGGAGGACTCTACAATGAGCAGTTCTTC. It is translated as CASSGGGLYNEQFF.

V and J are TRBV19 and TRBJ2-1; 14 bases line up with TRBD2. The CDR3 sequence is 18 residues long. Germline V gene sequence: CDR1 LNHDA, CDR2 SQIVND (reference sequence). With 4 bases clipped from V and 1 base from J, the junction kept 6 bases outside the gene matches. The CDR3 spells CASSNLGTSGSSYNEQFF. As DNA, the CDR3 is TGTGCCAGTAGTAACCTAGGGACTAGCGGGAGTTCCTACAATGAGCAGTTCTTC.

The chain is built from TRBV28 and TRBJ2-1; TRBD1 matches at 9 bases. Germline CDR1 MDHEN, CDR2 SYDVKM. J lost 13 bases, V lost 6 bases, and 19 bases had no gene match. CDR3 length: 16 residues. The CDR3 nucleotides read TGTGCCAGCAGCTTAGGGACAGGGAAGCCCCGAGGTTATCAGTTCTTC. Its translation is CASSLGTGKPRGYQFF.

The CDR3 bases are TGTGCCAGCAGCCCCTACGCATGGGGAAGGGGAGGGGAAGAGACCCAGTACTTC. It yields the protein CASSPYAWGRGGEETQYF. V usage is TRBV11-3 and J usage is TRBJ2-5, with 7 bases matching TRBD2. The CDR3 extends over 18 amino acids. Germline CDR1 is SGHNT and CDR2 is YENEEA. V lost 5 bases and J lost 3; bases outside the gene matches: 18.

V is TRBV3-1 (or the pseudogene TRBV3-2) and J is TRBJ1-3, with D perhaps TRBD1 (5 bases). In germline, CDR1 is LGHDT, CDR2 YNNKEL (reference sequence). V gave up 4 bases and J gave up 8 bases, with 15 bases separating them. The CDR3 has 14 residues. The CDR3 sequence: CASSPRWGGDTIYF. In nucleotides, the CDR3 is TGTGCCAGCAGCCCCAGATGGGGCGGGGACACCATATATTTT.

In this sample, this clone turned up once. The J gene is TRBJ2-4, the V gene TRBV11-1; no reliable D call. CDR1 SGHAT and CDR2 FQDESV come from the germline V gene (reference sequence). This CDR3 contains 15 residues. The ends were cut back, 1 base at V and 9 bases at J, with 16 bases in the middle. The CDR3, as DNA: TGTGCCAGCAGCTTAGTGTCGACCGGGTCTAGCATTCAGTACTTC. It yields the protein CASSLVSTGSSIQYF.

The CDR3 coding sequence is TGTGCCAGCAGCGTTCGGGACACGGACTCCGAGCAGTACTTC. Protein sequence: CASSVRDTDSEQYF. This chain links TRBV9 with TRBJ2-7, with a tentative D call TRBD1 (6 bases). The CDR3 runs 14 residues. Trimming pared 2 bases from V and 6 bases from J, leaving 15 bases between. Per germline, CDR1 SGDLS and CDR2 YYNGEE.

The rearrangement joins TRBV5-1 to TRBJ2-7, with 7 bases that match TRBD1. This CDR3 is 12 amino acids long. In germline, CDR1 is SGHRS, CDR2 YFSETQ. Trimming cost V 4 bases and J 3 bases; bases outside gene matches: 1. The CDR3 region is CASSGDSYEQYF. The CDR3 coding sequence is TGCGCCAGCAGCGGGGACAGCTACGAGCAGTACTTC.

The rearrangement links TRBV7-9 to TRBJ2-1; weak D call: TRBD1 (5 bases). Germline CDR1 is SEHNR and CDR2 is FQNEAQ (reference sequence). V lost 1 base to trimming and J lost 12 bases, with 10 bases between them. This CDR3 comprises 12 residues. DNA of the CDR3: TGTGCCAGCAGCTTAGTCCAGGGCGTGCAGTTCTTC. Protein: CASSLVQGVQFF.

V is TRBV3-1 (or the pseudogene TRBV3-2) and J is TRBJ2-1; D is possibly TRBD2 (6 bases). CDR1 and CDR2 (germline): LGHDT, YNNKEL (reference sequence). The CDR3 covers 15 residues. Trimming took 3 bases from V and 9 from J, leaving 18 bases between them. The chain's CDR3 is CASSQGRAGGIEQFF. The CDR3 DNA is TGTGCCAGCAGCCAGGGTCGAGCCGGAGGGATTGAGCAGTTCTTC.

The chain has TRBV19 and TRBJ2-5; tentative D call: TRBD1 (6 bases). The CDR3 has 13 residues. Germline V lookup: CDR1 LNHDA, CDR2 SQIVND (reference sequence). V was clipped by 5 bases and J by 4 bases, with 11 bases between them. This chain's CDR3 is CASSDLGAETQYF. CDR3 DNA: TGTGCCAGTAGTGACCTGGGGGCAGAGACCCAGTACTTC.

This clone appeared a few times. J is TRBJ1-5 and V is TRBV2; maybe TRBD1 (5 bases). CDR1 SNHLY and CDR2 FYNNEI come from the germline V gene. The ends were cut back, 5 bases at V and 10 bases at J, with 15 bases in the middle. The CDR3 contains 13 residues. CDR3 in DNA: TGTGCCAGCAGTCCACAGGTGAATGGTCCCCAGCATTTT. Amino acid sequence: CASSPQVNGPQHF.

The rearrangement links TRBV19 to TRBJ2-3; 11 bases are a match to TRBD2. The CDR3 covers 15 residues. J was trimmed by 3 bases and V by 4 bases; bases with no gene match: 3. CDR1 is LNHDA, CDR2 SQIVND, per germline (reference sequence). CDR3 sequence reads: CASSTSSGGTDTQYF. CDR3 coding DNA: TGTGCCAGTAGTACTTCTAGCGGGGGGACAGATACGCAGTATTTT.

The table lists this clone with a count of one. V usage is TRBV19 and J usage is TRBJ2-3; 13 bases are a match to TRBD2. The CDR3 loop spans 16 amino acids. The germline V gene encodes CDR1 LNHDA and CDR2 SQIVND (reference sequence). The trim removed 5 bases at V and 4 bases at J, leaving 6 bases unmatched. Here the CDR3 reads CASSRTSGSMADTQYF. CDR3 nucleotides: TGTGCCAGTAGTCGGACTAGCGGGAGCATGGCAGATACGCAGTATTTT.

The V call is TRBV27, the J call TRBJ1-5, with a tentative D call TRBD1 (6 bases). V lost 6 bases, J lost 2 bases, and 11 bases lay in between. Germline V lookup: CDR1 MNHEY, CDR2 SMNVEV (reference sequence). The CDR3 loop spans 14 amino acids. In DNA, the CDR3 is TGTGCCAGCAGGAGGGCAGGGGGCAATCAGCCCCAGCATTTT. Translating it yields CASRRAGGNQPQHF.

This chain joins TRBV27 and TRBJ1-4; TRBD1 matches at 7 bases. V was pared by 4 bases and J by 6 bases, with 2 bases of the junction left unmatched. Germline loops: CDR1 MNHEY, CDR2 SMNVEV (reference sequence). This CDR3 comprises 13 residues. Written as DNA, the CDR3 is TGTGCCAGCAGTTGGGGACAGCATGAAAAACTGTTTTTT. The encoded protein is CASSWGQHEKLFF.

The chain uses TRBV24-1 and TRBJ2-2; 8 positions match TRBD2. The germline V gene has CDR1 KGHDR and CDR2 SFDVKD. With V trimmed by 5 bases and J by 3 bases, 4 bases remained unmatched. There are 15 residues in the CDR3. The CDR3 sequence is CATSVREGDTGELFF. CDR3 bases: TGTGCCACCAGTGTCCGGGAGGGGGACACCGGGGAGCTGTTTTTT.

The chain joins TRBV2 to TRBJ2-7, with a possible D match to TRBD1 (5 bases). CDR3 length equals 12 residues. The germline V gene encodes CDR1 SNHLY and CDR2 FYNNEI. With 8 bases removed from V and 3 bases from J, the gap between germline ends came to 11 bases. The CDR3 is CASDTDSYEQYF. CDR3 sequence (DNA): TGTGCCAGCGATACCGACAGCTACGAGCAGTACTTC.

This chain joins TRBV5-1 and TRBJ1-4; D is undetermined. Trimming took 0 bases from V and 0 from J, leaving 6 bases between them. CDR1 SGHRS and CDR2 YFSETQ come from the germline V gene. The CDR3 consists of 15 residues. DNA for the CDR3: TGCGCCAGCAGCTTGGTCGAGGCAACTAATGAAAAACTGTTTTTT. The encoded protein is CASSLVEATNEKLFF.

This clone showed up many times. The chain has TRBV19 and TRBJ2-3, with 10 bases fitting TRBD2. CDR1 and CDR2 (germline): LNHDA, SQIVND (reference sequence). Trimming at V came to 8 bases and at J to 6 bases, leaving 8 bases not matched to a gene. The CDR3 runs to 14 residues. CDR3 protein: CASRLAGGWDTQYF. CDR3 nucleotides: TGTGCCAGTCGATTAGCGGGAGGCTGGGATACGCAGTATTTT. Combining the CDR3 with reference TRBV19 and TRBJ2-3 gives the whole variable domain DGGITQSPKYLFRKEGQNVTLSCEQNLNHDAMYWYRQDPGQGLRLIYYSQIVNDFQKGDIAEGYSVSREKKESFPLTVTSAQKNPTAFYLCASRLAGGWDTQYFGPGTRLTVL.

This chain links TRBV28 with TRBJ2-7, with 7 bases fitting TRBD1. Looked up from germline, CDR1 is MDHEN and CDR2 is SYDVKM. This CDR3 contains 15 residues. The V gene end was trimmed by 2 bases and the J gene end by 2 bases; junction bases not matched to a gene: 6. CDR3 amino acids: CASSLTVGGAYEQYF. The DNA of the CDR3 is TGTGCCAGCAGTTTAACGGTAGGGGGCGCCTACGAGCAGTACTTC.

CDR3 sequence: CASSYSTYNEQFF. CDR3 nucleotides: TGTGCCAGCTCCTACAGCACCTACAATGAGCAGTTCTTC. V and J are TRBV2 and TRBJ2-1; no clear D gene. V was clipped by 8 bases and J by 2 bases, with 10 bases between them. Germline-derived CDR1 and CDR2 are SNHLY and FYNNEI. CDR3 length: 13 amino acids.

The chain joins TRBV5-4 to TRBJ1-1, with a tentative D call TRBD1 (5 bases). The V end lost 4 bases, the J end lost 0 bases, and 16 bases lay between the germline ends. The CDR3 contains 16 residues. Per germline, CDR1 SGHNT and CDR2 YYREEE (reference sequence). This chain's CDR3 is CASSPEIGRVNTEAFF. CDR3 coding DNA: TGTGCCAGCAGCCCCGAGATCGGCAGGGTGAACACTGAAGCTTTCTTT. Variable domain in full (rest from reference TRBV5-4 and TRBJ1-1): ETGVTQSPTHLIKTRGQQVTLRCSSQSGHNTVSWYQQALGQGPQFIFQYYREEENGRGNFPPRFSGLQFPNYSSELNVNALELDDSALYLCASSPEIGRVNTEAFFGQGTRLTVV.

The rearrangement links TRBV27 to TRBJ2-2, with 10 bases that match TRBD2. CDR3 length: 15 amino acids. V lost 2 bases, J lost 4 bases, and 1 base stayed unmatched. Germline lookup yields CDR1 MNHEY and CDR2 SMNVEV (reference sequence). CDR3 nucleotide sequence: TGTGCCAGCAGTTTAACTAGCGGGGTCACCGGGGAGCTGTTTTTT. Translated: CASSLTSGVTGELFF.

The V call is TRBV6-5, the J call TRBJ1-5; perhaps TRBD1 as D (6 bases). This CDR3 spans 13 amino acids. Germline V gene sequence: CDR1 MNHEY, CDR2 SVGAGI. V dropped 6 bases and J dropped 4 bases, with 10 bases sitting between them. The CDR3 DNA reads TGTGCCAGCAGCGGGGGGCCGAATCAGCCCCAGCATTTT. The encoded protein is CASSGGPNQPQHF.

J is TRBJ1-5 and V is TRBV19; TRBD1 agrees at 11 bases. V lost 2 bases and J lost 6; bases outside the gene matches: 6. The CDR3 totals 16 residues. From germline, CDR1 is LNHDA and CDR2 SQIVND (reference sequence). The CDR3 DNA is TGTGCCAGTAGTATAATCTTGGGACAGGGGGTTCAGCCCCAGCATTTT. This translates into CASSIILGQGVQPQHF.

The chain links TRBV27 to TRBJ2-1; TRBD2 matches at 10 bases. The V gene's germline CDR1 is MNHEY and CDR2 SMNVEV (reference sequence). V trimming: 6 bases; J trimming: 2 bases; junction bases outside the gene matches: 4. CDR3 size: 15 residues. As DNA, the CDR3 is TGTGCCAGCAGCGAAGGACTAGCGGCCTACAATGAGCAGTTCTTC. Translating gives CASSEGLAAYNEQFF.

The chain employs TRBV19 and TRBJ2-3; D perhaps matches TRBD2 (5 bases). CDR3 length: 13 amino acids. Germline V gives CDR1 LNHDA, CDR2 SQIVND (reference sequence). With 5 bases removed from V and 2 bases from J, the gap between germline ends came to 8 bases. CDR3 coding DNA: TGTGCCAGTAGTTTCCGGGACACAGATACGCAGTATTTT. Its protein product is CASSFRDTDTQYF.

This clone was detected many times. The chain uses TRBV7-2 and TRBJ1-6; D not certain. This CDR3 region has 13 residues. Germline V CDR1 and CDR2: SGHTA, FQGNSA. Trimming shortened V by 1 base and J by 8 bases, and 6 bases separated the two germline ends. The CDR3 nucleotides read TGTGCCAGCAGCTTAGACAACCATTCACCCCTCCACTTT. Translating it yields CASSLDNHSPLHF.